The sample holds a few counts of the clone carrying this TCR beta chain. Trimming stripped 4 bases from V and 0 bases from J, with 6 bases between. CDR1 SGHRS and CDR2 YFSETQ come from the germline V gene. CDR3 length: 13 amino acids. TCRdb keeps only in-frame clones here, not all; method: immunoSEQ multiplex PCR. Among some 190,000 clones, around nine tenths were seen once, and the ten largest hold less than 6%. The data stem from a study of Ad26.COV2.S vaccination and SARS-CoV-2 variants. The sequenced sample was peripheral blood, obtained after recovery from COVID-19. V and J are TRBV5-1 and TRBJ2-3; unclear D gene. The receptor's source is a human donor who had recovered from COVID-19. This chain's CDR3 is CASSPPSTDTQYF. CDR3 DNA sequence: TGCGCCAGCAGCCCCCCTAGCACAGATACGCAGTATTTT.